This T cell receptor (beta chain) came from a study of T cell changes during pregnancy in multiple sclerosis. TCRdb's table, derived via immunoSEQ multiplex PCR, lists solely in-frame clones and lacks some. Of about 68,000 clones detected, 90% to 95% appear once; the ten largest clones hold approximately 1.4%. The receptor was derived from a female donor in good health, enrolled as a control in a pregnancy study. Source: peripheral blood, taken in the second trimester of pregnancy.

The CDR3 sequence is CASRASGGLGPYEQYF. CDR3 DNA: TGTGCCAGCAGGGCGTCAGGGGGCCTTGGCCCCTACGAGCAGTACTTC. The rearrangement links TRBV28 to TRBJ2-7, with 8 bases that match TRBD1. J was trimmed by 2 bases and V by 6 bases; bases with no gene match: 12. Germline V gene data show CDR1 as MDHEN and CDR2 as SYDVKM. The CDR3 sequence is 16 residues long.